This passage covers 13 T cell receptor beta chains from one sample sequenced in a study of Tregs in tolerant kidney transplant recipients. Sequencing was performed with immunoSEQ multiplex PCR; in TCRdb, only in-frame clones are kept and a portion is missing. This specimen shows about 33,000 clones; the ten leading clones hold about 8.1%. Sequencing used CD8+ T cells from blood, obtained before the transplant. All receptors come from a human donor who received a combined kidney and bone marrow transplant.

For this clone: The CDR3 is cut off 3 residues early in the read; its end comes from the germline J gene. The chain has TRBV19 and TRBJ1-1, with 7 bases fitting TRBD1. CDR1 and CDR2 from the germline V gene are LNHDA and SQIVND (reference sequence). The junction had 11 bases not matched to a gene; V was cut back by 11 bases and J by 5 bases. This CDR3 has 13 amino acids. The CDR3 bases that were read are TGTGCCTCCCCTCGACAGGGCGTAACTGAA. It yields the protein CASPRQGVTE. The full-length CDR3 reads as CASPRQGVTEAFF.

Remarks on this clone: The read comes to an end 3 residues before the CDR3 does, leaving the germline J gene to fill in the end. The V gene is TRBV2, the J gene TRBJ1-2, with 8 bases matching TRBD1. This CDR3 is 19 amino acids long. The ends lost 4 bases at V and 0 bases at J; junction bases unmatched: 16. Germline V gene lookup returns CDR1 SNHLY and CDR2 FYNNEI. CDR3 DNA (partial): TGTGCCAGCAGTGGACCACAGGGGGAGGATATTGCGTCTAACTATGGC. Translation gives CASSGPQGEDIASNYG. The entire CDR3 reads CASSGPQGEDIASNYGYTF.

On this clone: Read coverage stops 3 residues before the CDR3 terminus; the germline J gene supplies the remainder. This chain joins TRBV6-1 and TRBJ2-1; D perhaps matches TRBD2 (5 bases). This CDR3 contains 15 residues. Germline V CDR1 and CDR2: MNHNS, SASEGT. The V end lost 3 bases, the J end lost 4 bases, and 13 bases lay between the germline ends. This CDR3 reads CASSDGLAVYNEQFF. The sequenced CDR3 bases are TGTGCCAGCAGTGACGGTCTAGCAGTATACAATGAG.

This chain's CDR3 is CASSPTNSDRTVTDTQYF. The CDR3 bases that were read are TGTGCCAGCTCACCAACAAACTCGGACAGAACCGTCACAGATACG. The chain combines TRBV18 with TRBJ2-3, with D perhaps matching TRBD1 (6 bases). Read sequence stops 3 residues before the CDR3 end, and the germline J gene provides the missing end. CDR3 length: 18 amino acids. Germline assignment: CDR1 KGHSH and CDR2 LQKENI. V was cut by 2 bases and J by 2 bases, with 20 bases left in between.

This chain's CDR3 is CSAESASSYEQYF. CDR3 DNA, as far as it was read: TGCAGTGCTGAAAGCGCTAGCTCCTACGAG. V usage is TRBV20-1 and J usage is TRBJ2-7; D ambiguous. The missing CDR3 end, 3 residues past where the read stops, is filled in from the germline J gene. Germline loops: CDR1 DFQATT, CDR2 SNEGSKA (reference sequence). V lost 5 bases to trimming and J lost 0 bases, with 11 bases between them. This CDR3 comprises 13 residues.

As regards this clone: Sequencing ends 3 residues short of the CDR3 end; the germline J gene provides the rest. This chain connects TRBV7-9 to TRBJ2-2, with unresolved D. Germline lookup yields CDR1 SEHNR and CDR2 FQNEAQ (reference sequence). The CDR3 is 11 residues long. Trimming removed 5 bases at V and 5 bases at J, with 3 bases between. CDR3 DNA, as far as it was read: TGTGCCAGCAGCCGGACCGGGGAG. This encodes CASSRTGE. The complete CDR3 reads CASSRTGELFF.

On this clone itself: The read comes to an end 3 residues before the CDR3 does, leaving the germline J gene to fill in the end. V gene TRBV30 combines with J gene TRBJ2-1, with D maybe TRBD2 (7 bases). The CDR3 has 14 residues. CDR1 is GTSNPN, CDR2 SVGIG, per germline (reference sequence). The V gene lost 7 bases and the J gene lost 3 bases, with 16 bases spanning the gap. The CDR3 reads CASRGSSGYNEQFF. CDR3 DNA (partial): TGTGCCTCCAGGGGTTCTAGCGGCTACAATGAG.

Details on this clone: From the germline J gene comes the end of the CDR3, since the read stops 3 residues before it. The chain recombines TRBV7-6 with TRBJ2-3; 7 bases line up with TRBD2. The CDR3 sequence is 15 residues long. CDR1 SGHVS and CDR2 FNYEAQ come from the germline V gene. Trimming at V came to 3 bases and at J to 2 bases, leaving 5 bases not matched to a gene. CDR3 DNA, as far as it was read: TGTGCCAGCAGCTTTCTAGCGGAGGCCACAGATACG. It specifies CASSFLAEATDT. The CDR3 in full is CASSFLAEATDTQYF.

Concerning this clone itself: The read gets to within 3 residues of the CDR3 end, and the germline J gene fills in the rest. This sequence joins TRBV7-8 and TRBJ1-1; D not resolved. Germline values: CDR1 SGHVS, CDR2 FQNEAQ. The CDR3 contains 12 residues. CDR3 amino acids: CASSLIPQEAFF. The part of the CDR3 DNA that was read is TGTGCCAGCAGCTTAATCCCGCAGGAA.

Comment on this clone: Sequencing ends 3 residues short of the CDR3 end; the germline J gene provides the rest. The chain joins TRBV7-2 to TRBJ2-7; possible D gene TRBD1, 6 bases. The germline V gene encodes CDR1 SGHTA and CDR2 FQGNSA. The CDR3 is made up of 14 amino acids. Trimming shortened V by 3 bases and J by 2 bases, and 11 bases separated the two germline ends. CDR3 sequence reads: CASSFGTRTYEQYF. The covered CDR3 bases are TGTGCCAGCAGCTTTGGGACAAGGACCTACGAG.

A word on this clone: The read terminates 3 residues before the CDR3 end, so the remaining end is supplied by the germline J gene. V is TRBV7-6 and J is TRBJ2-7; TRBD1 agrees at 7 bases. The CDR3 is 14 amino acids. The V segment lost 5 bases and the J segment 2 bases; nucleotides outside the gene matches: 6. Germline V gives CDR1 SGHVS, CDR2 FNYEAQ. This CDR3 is CASSPGTATYEQYF. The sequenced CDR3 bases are TGTGCCAGCAGCCCCGGGACAGCCACCTACGAG.

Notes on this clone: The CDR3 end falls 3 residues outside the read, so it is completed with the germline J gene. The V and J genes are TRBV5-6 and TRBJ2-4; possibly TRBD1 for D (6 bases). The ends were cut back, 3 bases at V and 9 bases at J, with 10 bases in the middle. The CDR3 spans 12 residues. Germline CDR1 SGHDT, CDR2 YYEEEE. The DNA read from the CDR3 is TGTGCCAGCAGCTGGGGGCTTGCCATT. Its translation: CASSWGLAI. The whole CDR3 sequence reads CASSWGLAIQYF.

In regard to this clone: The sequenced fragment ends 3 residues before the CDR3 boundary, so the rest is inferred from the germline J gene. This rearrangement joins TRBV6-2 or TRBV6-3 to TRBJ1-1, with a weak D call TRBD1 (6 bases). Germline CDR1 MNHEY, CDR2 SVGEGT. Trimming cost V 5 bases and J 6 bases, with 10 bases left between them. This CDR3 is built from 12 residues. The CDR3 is CASSMTGPEAFF. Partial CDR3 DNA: TGTGCCAGCAGTATGACAGGTCCTGAA.